This T cell receptor (beta chain) was captured by sequencing in a study of early T cells in non-severe SARS-CoV-2 infection. In TCRdb, the 5' RACE reads were re-called with MiXCR into one record per CDR3 protein. The sample records 55,000 to 75,000 distinct CDR3 sequences, more than 8% being singletons. Trimming took 6 bases from V and 10 from J, leaving 15 bases between them. CDR3 length equals 12 residues. Germline loops: CDR1 MNHEY, CDR2 SVGEGT. The rearrangement joins TRBV6-2 or TRBV6-3 to TRBJ1-1; D remains ambiguous. The starting material was whole blood, obtained at baseline. The source is an adult who was a healthcare worker with PCR-confirmed SARS-CoV-2 infection or an uninfected control (not recorded which). The CDR3 DNA reads as TGTGCCAGCAGGCAGTGGCAGGCGCGAGCTTTCTTT. It yields the protein CASRQWQARAFF.